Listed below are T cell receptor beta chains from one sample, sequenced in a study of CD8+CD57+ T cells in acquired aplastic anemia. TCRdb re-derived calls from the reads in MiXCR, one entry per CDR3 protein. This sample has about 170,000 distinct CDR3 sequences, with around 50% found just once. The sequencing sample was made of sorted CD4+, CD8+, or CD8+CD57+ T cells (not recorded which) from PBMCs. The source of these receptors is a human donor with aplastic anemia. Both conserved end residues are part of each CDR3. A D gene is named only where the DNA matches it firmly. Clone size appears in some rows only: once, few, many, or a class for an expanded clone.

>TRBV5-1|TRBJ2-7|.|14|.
TGCGCCAGCAGCTTGGGGTGGCAGGGCTACGAGCAGTACTTC
CASSLGWQGYEQYF
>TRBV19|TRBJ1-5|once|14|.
TGTGCCAGTAGTATCTTTGGGGTCAATCAGCCCCAGCATTTT
CASSIFGVNQPQHF
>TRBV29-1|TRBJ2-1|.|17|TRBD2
TGCAGCAGTGATCCGGACCCTACGGGGGGGGCCTACAATGAGCAGTTCTTC
CSSDPDPTGGAYNEQFF
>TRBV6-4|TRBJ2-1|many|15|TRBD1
TGTGCCAGCAGTGACTGGGACAGAGGGGTCGGTGAGCAGTTCTTC
CASSDWDRGVGEQFF
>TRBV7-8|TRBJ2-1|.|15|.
TGTGCCAGCAGCCTCATATGGGTAGCGGACAATGAGCAGTTCTTC
CASSLIWVADNEQFF
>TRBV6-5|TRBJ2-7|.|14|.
TGTGCCAGCAGTTACCTCCGGGTTAAGTACGAGCAGTACTTC
CASSYLRVKYEQYF
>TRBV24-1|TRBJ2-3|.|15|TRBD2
TGTGCCACCAGTGGGCTAGCGGGAGGGTCAGATACGCAGTATTTT
CATSGLAGGSDTQYF
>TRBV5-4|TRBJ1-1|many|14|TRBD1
TGTGCCAGCAGCCGGGACAGTTCGAACACTGAAGCTTTCTTT
CASSRDSSNTEAFF
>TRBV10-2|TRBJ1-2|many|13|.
TGCGCCAGCAGTGAGTCGGTGGATTATGGCTACACCTTC
CASSESVDYGYTF
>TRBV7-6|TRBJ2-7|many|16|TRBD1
TGTGCCAGCAGCCCGACGTGGGGACAGGGGGCCTACGAGCAGTACTTC
CASSPTWGQGAYEQYF